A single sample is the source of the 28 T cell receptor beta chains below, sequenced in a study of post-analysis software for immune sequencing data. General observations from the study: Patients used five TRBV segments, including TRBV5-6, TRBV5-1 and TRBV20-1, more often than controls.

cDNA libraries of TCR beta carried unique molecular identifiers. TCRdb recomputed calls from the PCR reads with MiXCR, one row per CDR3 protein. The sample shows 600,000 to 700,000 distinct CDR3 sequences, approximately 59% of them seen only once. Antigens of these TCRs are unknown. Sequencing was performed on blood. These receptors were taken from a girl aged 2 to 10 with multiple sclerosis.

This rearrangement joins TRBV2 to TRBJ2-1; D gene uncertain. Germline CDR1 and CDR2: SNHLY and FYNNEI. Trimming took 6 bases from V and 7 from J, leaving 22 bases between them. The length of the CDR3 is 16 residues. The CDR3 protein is CASRDRAAQGNNEQFF. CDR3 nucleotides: TGTGCCAGCAGAGACCGGGCGGCACAAGGGAATAATGAGCAGTTCTTC.

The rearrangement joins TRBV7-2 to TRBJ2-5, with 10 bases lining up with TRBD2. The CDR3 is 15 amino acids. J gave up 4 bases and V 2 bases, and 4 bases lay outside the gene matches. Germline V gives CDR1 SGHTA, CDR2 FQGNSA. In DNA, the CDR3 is TGTGCCAGCAGCTTATGGGTAGCGGGGGGAGAGACCCAGTACTTC. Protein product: CASSLWVAGGETQYF.

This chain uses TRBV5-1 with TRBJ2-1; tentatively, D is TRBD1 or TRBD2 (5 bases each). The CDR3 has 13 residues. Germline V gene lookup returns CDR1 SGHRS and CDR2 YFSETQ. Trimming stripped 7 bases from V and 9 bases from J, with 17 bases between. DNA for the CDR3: TGCGCCAGCTCTCCGTCTGGGGGACGTGAGCAGTTCTTC. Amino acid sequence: CASSPSGGREQFF.

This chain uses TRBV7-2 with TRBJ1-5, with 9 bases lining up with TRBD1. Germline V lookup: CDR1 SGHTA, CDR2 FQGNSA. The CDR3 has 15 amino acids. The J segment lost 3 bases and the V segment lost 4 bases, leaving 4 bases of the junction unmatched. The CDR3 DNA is TGTGCCAGCAGCTATGGGACAGGGATCAATCAGCCCCAGCATTTT. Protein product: CASSYGTGINQPQHF.

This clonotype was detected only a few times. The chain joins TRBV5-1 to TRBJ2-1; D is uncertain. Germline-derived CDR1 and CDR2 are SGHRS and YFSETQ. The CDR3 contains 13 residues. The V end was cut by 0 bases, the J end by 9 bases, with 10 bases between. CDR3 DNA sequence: TGCGCCAGCAGCTTGGAGGCAGGCGGTGAGCAGTTCTTC. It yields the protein CASSLEAGGEQFF.

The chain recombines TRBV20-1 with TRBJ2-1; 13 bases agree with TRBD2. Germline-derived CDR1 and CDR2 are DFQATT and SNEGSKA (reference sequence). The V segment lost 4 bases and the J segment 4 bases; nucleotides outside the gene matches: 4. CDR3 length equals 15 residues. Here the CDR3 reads CSATKTSGGYNEQFF. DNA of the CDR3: TGCAGTGCTACGAAGACTAGCGGGGGGTACAATGAGCAGTTCTTC.

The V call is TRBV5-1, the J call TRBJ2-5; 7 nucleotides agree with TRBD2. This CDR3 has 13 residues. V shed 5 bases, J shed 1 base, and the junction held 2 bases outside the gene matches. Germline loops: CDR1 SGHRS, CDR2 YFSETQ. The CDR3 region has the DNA TGCGCCAGCAGGATAGCGGGCCAAGAGACCCAGTACTTC. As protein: CASRIAGQETQYF.

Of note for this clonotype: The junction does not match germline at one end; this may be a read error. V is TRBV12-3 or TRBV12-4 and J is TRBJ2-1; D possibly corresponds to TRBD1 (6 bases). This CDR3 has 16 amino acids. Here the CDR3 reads CASSFDPDTGFNGQFF. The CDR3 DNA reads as TGTGCCAGCAGTTTCGACCCGGATACAGGGTTCAATGGGCAGTTCTTC.

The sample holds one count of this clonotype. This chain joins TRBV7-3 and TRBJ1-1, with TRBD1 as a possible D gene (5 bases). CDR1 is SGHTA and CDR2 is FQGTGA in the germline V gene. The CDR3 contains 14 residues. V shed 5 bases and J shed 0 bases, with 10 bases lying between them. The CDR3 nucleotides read TGTGCCAGCAGCATTACAGGCTTGAACACTGAAGCTTTCTTT. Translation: CASSITGLNTEAFF.

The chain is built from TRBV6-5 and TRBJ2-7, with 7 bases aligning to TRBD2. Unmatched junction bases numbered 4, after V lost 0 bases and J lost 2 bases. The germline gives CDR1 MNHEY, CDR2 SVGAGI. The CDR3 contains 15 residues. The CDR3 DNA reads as TGTGCCAGCAGTTACTCAATAGGACTAGCCTACGAGCAGTACTTC. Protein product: CASSYSIGLAYEQYF.

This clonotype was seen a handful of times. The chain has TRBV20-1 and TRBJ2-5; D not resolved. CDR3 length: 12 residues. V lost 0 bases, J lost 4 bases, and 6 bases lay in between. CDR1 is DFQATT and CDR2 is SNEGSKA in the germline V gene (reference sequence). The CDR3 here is CSARDTPETQYF. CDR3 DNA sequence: TGCAGTGCTAGAGATACCCCAGAGACCCAGTACTTC.

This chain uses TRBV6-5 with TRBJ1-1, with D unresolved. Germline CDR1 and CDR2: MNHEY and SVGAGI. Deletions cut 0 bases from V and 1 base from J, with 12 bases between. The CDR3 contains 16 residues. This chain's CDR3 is CASSYSIKGWNTEAFF. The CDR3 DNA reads TGTGCCAGCAGTTACTCGATAAAGGGATGGAACACTGAAGCTTTCTTT.

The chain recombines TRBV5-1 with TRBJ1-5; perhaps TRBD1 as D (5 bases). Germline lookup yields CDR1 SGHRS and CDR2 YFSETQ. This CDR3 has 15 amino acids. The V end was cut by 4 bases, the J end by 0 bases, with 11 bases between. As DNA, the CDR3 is TGCGCCAGCAGCCTCATAGACAGTAGCAATCAGCCCCAGCATTTT. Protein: CASSLIDSSNQPQHF.

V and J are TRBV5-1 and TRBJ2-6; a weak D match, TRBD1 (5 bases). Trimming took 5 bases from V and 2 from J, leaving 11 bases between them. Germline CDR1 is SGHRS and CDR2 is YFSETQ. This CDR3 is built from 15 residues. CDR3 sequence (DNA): TGCGCCAGCAGATGGGGCGTAACTGGGGCCAACGTCCTGACTTTC. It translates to CASRWGVTGANVLTF.

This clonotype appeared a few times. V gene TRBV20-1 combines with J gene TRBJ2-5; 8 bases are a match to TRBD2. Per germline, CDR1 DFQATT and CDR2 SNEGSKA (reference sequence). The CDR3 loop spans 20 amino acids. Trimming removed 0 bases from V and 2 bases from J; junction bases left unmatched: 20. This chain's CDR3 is CSARDQSPLAEGGPQETQYF. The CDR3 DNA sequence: TGCAGTGCTAGAGATCAAAGTCCACTAGCGGAGGGGGGCCCACAAGAGACCCAGTACTTC.

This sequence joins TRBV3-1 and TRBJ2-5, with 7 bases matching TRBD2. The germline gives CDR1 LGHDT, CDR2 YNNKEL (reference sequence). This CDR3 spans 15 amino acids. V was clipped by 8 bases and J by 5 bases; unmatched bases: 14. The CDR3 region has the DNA TGTGCCAGCGGAACTAGCGACTCTACGCGGGAGACCCAGTACTTC. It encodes CASGTSDSTRETQYF.

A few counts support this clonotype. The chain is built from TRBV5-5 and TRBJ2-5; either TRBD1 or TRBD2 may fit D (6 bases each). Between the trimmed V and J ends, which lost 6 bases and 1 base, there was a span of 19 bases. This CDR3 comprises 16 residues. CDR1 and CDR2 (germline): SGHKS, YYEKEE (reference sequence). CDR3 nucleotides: TGTGCCAGCATCCCGGAGGGGGGTTGGCCCCAAGAGACCCAGTACTTC. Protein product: CASIPEGGWPQETQYF.

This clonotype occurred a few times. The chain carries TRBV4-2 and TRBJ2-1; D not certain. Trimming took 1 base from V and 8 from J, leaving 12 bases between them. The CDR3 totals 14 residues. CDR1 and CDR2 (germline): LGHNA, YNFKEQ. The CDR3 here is CASSQVGGRYEQFF. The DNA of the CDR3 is TGTGCCAGCAGCCAAGTTGGCGGTCGGTATGAGCAGTTCTTC.

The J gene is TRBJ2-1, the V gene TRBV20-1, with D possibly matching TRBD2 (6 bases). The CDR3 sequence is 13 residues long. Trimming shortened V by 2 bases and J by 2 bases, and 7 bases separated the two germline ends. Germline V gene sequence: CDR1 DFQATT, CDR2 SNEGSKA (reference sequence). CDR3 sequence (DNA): TGCAGTGCTAGATTAGCGGCCTACAATGAGCAGTTCTTC. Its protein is CSARLAAYNEQFF.

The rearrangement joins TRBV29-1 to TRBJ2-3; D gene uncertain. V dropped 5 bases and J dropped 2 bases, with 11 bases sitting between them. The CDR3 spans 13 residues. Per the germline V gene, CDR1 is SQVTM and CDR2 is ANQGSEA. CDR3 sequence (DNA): TGCAGCGTTTTCCTCACTCTCACAGATACGCAGTATTTT. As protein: CSVFLTLTDTQYF.

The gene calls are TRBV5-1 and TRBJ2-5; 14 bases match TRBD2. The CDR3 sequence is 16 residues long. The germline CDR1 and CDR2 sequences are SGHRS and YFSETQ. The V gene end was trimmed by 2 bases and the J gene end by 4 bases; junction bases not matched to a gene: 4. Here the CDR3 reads CASSFGTSGGGETQYF. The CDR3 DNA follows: TGCGCCAGCAGCTTTGGGACTAGCGGGGGAGGAGAGACCCAGTACTTC.

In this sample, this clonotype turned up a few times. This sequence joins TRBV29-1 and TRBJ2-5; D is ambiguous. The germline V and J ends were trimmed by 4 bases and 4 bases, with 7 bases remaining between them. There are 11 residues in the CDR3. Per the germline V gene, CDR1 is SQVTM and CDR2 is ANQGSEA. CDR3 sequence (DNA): TGCAGCGTTGGAAAGGGAGAGACCCAGTACTTC. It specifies CSVGKGETQYF. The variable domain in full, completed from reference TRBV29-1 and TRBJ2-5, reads SAVISQKPSRDICQRGTSLTIQCQVDSQVTMMFWYRQQPGQSLTLIATANQGSEATYESGFVIDKFPISRPNLTFSTLTVSNMSPEDSSIYLCSVGKGETQYFGPGTRLLVL.

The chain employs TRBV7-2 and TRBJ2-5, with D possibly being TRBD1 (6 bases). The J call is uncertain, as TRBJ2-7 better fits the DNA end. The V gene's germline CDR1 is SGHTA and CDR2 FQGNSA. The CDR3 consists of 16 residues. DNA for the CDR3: TGTGCCAGCAGCTTACGGCGCGGGCAGGGGACCCACGAGCAGTACTTC. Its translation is CASSLRRGQGTHEQYF.

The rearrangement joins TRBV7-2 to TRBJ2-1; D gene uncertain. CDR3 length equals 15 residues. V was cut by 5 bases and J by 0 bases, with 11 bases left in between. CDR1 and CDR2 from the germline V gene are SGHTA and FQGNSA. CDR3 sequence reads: CASSLSENSYNEQFF. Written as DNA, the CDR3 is TGTGCCAGCAGCCTCTCCGAAAACTCCTACAATGAGCAGTTCTTC.

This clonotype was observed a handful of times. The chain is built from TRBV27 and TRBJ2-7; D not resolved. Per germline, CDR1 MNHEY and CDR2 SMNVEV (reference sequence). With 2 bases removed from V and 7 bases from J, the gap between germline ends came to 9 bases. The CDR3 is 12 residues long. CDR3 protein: CASSLRDGEQYF. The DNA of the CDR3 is TGTGCCAGCAGTTTAAGGGATGGGGAGCAGTACTTC.

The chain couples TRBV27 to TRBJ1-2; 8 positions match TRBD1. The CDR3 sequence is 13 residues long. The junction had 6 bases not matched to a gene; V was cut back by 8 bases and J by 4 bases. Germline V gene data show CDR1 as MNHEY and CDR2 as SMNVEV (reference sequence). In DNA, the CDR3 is TGTGCCAGCGCAAAGGACAGGGCCTATGGCTACACCTTC. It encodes CASAKDRAYGYTF.

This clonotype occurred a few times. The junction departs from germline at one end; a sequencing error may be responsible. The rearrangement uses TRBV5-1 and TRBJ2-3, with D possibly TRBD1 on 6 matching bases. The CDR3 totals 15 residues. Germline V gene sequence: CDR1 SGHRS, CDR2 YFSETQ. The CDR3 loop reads CASSLGGSPTDTQYF. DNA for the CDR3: TGTGCCAGCAGCTTAGGGGGAAGTCCCACAGATACGCAGTATTTT. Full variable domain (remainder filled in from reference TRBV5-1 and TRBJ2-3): KAGVTQTPRYLIKTRGQQVTLSCSPISGHRSVSWYQQTPGQGLQFLFEYFSETQRNKGNFPGRFSGRQFSNSRSEMNVSTLELGDSALYLCASSLGGSPTDTQYFGPGTRLTVL.

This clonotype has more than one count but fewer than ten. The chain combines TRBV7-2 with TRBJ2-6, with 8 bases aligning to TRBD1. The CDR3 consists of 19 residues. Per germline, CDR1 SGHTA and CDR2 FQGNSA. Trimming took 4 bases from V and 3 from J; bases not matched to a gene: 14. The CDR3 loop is CASSSQGDSRVGGANVLTF. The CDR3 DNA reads TGTGCCAGCAGCTCACAGGGGGACTCGAGGGTCGGTGGGGCCAACGTCCTGACTTTC.